Shown below are 13 T cell receptor beta chains from a single sample sequenced in a study of T-cell reconstitution after alpha-beta-depleted transplantation in children. Construction of the TCRbeta library involved unique molecular identifiers. From the PCR reads, TCRdb called clonotypes with MiXCR, one entry per CDR3 protein. The top ten clones hold 27% of a sample with fewer than 85,000 distinct CDR3 sequences, roughly 15% of them seen once. The material sequenced was PBMCs, mostly from graft donor cells, taken 180 days after TCRalphabeta/CD19-depleted stem cell transplant. Receptors were obtained from a male patient under 10 years old who had a stem cell transplant for acute lymphoblastic leukemia, so the T cells may come from the graft donor.

This clonotype was found many times. This chain connects TRBV5-6 to TRBJ2-3; D is perhaps TRBD1 (7 bases). The CDR3 sequence is 13 residues long. Germline values: CDR1 SGHDT, CDR2 YYEEEE. V lost 3 bases to trimming and J lost 6 bases, with 11 bases between them. CDR3 bases: TGTGCCAGCAGCTCCAGGGGGGTGGATACGCAGTATTTT. It encodes CASSSRGVDTQYF.

Comment on this clonotype: This clone may be a read error of a much larger clone one base away. The V call is TRBV15, the J call TRBJ2-1, with 10 nucleotides matching TRBD2. This CDR3 is 16 amino acids long. The germline gives CDR1 LNHNV, CDR2 YYDKDF (reference sequence). CDR3: CATNRPGLANYNEQFF. The CDR3 bases are TGTGCCACCAACAGACCGGGACTAGCGAATTACAATGAGCAGTTCTTC.

The chain has TRBV6-1 and TRBJ2-7; 10 bases are a match to TRBD1. The ends lost 5 bases at V and 6 bases at J; junction bases unmatched: 7. CDR1 and CDR2 from the germline V gene are MNHNS and SASEGT. The CDR3 runs 14 residues. For the CDR3, the DNA is TGTGCCAGCAGTCCCAGGGACAGGGGTCGCGAGCAGTACTTC. Its protein product is CASSPRDRGREQYF.

V usage is TRBV7-8 and J usage is TRBJ1-4; no clear D gene. Germline CDR1 reads SGHVS; CDR2 reads FQNEAQ. CDR3 length: 14 residues. V was cut by 5 bases and J by 8 bases, with 15 bases left in between. The chain's CDR3 is CASSPRKIWEKLFF. The CDR3 DNA sequence: TGTGCCAGCAGCCCTAGAAAGATATGGGAAAAACTGTTTTTT.

The chain has TRBV25-1 and TRBJ2-1; tentative D call: TRBD1 (5 bases). The V gene lost 4 bases and the J gene lost 1 base, with 11 bases spanning the gap. The CDR3 length is 15 residues. Germline V gene lookup returns CDR1 MGHDK and CDR2 SYGVNS. CDR3 sequence reads: CASSGITGSYNEQFF. The DNA of the CDR3 is TGTGCCAGCAGTGGGATAACAGGATCCTACAATGAGCAGTTCTTC.

This clonotype came up many times. This chain connects TRBV10-3 to TRBJ2-1, with D unresolved. CDR1 and CDR2 from the germline V gene are ENHRY and SYGVKD. CDR3 size: 12 residues. V gave up 0 bases and J gave up 10 bases, with 7 bases separating them. DNA of the CDR3: TGTGCCATCAGTGAGTCAGGGTTAGAGCAGTTCTTC. Its translation is CAISESGLEQFF.

The V gene is TRBV28, the J gene TRBJ2-7; TRBD1 or TRBD2 may be the D gene (6 bases each). The CDR3 runs to 14 residues. The germline CDR1 and CDR2 sequences are MDHEN and SYDVKM. V lost 5 bases to trimming and J lost 2 bases, with 13 bases between them. The CDR3 reads CASSVGGLPYEQYF. The CDR3 DNA is TGTGCCAGCAGTGTGGGGGGCCTACCCTACGAGCAGTACTTC.

This chain joins TRBV7-3 and TRBJ2-5; the match to TRBD2 covers 11 bases. The CDR3 has 17 amino acids. Germline CDR1 reads SGHTA; CDR2 reads FQGTGA. Trimming cost V 5 bases and J 4 bases; bases outside gene matches: 12. CDR3 coding DNA: TGTGCCAGCAGCAAGGGGTTAGCGGGAGGGCCTGGAGAGACCCAGTACTTC. Translated: CASSKGLAGGPGETQYF. The full variable domain, rest sourced from reference TRBV7-3 and TRBJ2-5, is GAGVSQTPSNKVTEKGKYVELRCDPISGHTALYWYRQSLGQGPEFLIYFQGTGAADDSGLPNDRFFAVRPEGSVSTLKIQRTERGDSAVYLCASSKGLAGGPGETQYFGPGTRLLVL.

This clonotype was detected many times. V gene TRBV12-3 or TRBV12-4 combines with J gene TRBJ1-1, with D possibly matching TRBD1 (6 bases). V lost 7 bases and J 7 bases, leaving 13 bases between the germline ends. The CDR3 runs 12 residues. CDR3 DNA sequence: TGTGCCAGCACCGCGGAGGACAGTGAAGCTTTCTTT. It yields the protein CASTAEDSEAFF.

This clonotype was counted between two and nine times. The rearrangement uses TRBV10-3 and TRBJ2-7; perhaps TRBD1 as D (5 bases). Trimming pared 4 bases from V and 5 bases from J, leaving 15 bases between. The CDR3 sequence is 14 residues long. Germline CDR1 ENHRY, CDR2 SYGVKD. The CDR3 sequence is CAISVAGLAHEQYF. The CDR3 nucleotides read TGTGCCATCAGTGTGGCAGGGTTGGCCCACGAGCAGTACTTC.

The sample holds many counts of this clonotype. CDR3 amino acids: CSVEKGYNEQFF. CDR3 DNA: TGCAGCGTTGAAAAGGGTTACAATGAGCAGTTCTTC. The chain carries TRBV29-1 and TRBJ2-1; no reliable D call. The V end was cut by 2 bases, the J end by 4 bases, with 6 bases between. The CDR3 consists of 12 residues. The germline CDR1 and CDR2 sequences are SQVTM and ANQGSEA.

This clonotype has a handful of counts. The chain has TRBV7-9 and TRBJ1-2; weak D call: TRBD1 (5 bases). Trimming removed 7 bases from V and 2 bases from J, with 20 bases in between. CDR1 SEHNR and CDR2 FQNEAQ come from the germline V gene (reference sequence). The CDR3 runs to 16 residues. This chain's CDR3 is CASNSLGDLSNYGYTF. In DNA form, the CDR3 reads TGTGCCAGCAACTCACTGGGGGACCTCTCAAACTATGGCTACACCTTC.

This clonotype came up a few times. The V call is TRBV9, the J call TRBJ2-5; maybe TRBD1 (6 bases). CDR1 is SGDLS, CDR2 YYNGEE, per germline. The CDR3 loop spans 16 amino acids. Between the trimmed V and J ends, which lost 0 bases and 1 base, there was a span of 13 bases. In DNA, the CDR3 is TGTGCCAGCAGCGTAGCCTTACGGGACACCCAAGAGACCCAGTACTTC. Translating gives CASSVALRDTQETQYF.